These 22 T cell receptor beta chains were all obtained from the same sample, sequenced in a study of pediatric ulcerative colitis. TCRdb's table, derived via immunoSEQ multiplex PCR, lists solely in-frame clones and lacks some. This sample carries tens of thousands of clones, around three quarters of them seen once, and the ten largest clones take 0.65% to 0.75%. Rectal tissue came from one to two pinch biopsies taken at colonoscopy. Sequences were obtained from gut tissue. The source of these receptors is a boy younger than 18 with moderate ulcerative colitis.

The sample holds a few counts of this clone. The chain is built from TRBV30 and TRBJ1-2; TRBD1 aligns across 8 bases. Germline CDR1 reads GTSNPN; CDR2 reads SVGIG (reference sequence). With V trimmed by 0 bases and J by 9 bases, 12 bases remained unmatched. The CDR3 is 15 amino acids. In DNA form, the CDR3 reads TGTGCCTGGAGTGTACAAGGGGGCAGGGGGCGTAGCTACACCTTC. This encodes CAWSVQGGRGRSYTF.

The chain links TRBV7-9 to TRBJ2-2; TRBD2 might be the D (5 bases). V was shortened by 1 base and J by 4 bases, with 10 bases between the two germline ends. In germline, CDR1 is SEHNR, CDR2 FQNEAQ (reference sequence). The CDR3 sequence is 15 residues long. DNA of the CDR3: TGTGCCAGCAGCTTAGACGGGGAAATCACCGGGGAGCTGTTTTTT. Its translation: CASSLDGEITGELFF. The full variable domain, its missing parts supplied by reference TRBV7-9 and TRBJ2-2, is DTGVSQNPRHKITKRGQNVTFRCDPISEHNRLYWYRQTLGQGPEFLTYFQNEAQLEKSRLLSDRFSAERPKGSFSTLEIQRTEQGDSAMYLCASSLDGEITGELFFGEGSRLTVL.

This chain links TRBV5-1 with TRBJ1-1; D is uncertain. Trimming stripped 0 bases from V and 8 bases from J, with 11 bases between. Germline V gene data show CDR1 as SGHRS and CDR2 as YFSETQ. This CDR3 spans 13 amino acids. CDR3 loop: CASSLAEGPEAFF. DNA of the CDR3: TGCGCCAGCAGCTTGGCGGAGGGTCCCGAAGCTTTCTTT. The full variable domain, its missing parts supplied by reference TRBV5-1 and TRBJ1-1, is KAGVTQTPRYLIKTRGQQVTLSCSPISGHRSVSWYQQTPGQGLQFLFEYFSETQRNKGNFPGRFSGRQFSNSRSEMNVSTLELGDSALYLCASSLAEGPEAFFGQGTRLTVV.

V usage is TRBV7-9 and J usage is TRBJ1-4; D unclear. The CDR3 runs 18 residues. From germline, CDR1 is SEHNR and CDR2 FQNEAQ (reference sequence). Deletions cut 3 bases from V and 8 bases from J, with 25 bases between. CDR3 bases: TGTGCCAGCAGCTTCGGCCCCGGGCGGACGTTAGCGGGGGAAAAACTGTTTTTT. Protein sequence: CASSFGPGRTLAGEKLFF.

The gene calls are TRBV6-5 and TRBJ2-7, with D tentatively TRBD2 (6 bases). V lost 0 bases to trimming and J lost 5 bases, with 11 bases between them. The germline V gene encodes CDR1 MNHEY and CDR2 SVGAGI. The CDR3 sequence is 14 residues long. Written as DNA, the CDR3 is TGTGCCAGCAGTTACTCCGGGGGTTACGACGAGCAGTACTTC. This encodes CASSYSGGYDEQYF.

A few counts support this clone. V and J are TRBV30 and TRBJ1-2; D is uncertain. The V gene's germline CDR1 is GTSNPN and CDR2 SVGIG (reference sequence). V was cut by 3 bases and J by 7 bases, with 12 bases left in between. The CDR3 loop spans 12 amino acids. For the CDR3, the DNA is TGTGCCTGGAGCGCCCTGAGGGCTGGCTACACCTTC. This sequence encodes CAWSALRAGYTF.

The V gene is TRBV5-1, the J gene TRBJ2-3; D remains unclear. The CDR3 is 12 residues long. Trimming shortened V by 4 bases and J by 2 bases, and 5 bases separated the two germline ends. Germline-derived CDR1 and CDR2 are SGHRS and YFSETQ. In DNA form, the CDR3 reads TGCGCCAGCAGCGCAGACACAGATACGCAGTATTTT. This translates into CASSADTDTQYF.

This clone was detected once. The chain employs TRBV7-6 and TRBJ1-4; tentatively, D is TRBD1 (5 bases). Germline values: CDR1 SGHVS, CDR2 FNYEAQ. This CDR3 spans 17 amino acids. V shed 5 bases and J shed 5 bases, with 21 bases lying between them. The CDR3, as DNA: TGTGCCAGCAGCCCGATCCCGGGGGACTTCAGAAATGAAAAACTGTTTTTT. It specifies CASSPIPGDFRNEKLFF. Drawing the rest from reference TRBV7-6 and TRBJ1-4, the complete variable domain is GAGVSQSPRYKVTKRGQDVALRCDPISGHVSLYWYRQALGQGPEFLTYFNYEAQQDKSGLPNDRFSAERPEGSISTLTIQRTEQRDSAMYRCASSPIPGDFRNEKLFFGSGTQLSVL.

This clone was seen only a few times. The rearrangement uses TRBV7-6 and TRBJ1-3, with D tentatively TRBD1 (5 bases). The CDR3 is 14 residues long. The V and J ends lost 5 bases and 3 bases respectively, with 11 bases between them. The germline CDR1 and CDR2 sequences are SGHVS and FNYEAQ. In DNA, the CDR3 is TGTGCCAGCAGCCCCGGACACGATGGAAACACCATATATTTT. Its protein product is CASSPGHDGNTIYF.

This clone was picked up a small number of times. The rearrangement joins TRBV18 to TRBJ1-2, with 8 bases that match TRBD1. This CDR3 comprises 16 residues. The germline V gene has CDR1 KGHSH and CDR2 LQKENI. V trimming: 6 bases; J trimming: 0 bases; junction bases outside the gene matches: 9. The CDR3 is CASSLGQGPANYGYTF. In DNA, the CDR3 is TGTGCCAGCTCCCTTGGACAGGGACCAGCTAACTATGGCTACACCTTC. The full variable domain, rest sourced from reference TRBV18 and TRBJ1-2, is NAGVMQNPRHLVRRRGQEARLRCSPMKGHSHVYWYRQLPEEGLKFMVYLQKENIIDESGMPKERFSAEFPKEGPSILRIQQVVRGDSAAYFCASSLGQGPANYGYTFGSGTRLTVV.

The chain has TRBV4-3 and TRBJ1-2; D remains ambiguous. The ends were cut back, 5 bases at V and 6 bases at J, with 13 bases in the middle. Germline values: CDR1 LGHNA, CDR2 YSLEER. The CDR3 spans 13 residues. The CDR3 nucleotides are TGCGCCAGCAGCAAGTTAGGACGGGATGGCTACACCTTC. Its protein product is CASSKLGRDGYTF.

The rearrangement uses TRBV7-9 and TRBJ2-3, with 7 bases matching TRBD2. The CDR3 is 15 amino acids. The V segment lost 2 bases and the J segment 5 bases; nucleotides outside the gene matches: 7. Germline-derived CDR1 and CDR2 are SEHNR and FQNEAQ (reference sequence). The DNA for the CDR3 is TGTGCCAGCAGCTTATGGCTAGCGGAGTTAGATACGCAGTATTTT. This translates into CASSLWLAELDTQYF.

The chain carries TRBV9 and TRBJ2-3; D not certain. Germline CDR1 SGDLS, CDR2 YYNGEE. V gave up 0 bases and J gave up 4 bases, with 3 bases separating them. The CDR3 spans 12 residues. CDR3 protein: CASSVESDTQYF. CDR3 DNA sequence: TGTGCCAGCAGCGTAGAGTCAGATACGCAGTATTTT.

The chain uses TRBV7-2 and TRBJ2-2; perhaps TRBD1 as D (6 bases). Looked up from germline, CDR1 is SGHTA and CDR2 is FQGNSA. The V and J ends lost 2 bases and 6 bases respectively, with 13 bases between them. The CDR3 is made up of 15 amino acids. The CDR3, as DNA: TGTGCCAGCAGCTTAAGGGGCAGGGGAGCCGGGGAGCTGTTTTTT. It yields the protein CASSLRGRGAGELFF.

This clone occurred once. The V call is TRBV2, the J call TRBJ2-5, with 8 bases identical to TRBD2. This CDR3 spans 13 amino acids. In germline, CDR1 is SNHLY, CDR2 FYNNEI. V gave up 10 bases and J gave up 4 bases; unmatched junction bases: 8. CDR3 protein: CATERGLGETQYF. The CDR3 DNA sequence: TGTGCCACCGAGCGGGGGCTCGGAGAGACCCAGTACTTC.

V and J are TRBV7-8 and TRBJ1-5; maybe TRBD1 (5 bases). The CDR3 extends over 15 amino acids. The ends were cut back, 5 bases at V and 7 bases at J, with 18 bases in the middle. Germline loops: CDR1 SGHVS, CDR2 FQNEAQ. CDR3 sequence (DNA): TGTGCCAGCAGCCCCCATAGGGGTCACGGGCAGCCCCAGCATTTT. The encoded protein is CASSPHRGHGQPQHF. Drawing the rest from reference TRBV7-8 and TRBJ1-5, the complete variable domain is GAGVSQSPRYKVAKRGQDVALRCDPISGHVSLFWYQQALGQGPEFLTYFQNEAQLDKSGLPSDRFFAERPEGSVSTLKIQRTQQEDSAVYLCASSPHRGHGQPQHFGDGTRLSIL.

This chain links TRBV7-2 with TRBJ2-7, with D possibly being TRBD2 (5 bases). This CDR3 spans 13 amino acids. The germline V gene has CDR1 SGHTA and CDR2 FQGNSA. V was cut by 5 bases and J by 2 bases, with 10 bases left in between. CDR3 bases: TGTGCCAGCAGCCCCTTCGGGACCTACGAGCAGTACTTC. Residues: CASSPFGTYEQYF.

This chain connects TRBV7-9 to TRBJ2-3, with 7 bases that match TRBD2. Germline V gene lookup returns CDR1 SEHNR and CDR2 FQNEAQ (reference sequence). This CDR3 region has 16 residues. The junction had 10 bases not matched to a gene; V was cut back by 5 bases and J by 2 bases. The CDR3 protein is CASSMGGRPSTDTQYF. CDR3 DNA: TGTGCCAGCAGCATGGGGGGGAGGCCCTCCACAGATACGCAGTATTTT.

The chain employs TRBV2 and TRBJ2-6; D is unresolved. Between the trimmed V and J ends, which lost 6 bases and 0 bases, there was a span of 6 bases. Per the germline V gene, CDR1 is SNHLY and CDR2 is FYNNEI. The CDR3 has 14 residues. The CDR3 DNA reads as TGTGCCAGCAGCGAAAGCTCTGGGGCCAACGTCCTGACTTTC. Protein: CASSESSGANVLTF.

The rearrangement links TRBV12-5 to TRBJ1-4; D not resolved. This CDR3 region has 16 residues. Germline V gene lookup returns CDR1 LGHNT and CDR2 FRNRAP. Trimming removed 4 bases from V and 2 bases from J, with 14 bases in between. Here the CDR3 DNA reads TGTGCTAGTGGTTCCTTTAGAAAGTGGACTAATGAAAAACTGTTTTTT. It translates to CASGSFRKWTNEKLFF.

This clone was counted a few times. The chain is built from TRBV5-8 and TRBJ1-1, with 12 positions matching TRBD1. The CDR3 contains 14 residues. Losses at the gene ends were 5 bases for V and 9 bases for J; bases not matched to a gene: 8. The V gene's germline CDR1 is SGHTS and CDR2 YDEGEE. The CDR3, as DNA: TGTGCCAGCAGAAACCCGGGACAGGGGGCGCAAGCTTTCTTT. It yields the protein CASRNPGQGAQAFF.

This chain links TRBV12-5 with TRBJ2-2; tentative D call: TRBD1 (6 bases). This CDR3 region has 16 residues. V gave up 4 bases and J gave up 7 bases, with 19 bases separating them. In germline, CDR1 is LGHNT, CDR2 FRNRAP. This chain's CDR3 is CASGSALQGQVGELFF. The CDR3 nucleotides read TGTGCTAGTGGTTCCGCCCTCCAGGGGCAGGTCGGGGAGCTGTTTTTT.